One and the same sample provided the 5 T cell receptor beta chains below, sequenced in a study of OX40 agonist ivuxolimab in advanced cancers. Repertoires were generated with immunoSEQ multiplex PCR, while TCRdb's copy carries only in-frame clones and drops some. The table has under 20,000 clones, roughly 80% seen once. The sequences come from CD4+ or CD8+ T cells sorted from blood, collected in a trial of the OX40 agonist ivuxolimab. The origin of the receptors is an adult with an advanced solid tumor such as melanoma, head and neck, liver or kidney cancer.

The rearrangement joins TRBV23-1 to TRBJ1-5; no clear D gene. TRBV23-1 is an ORF, with its function uncertain. The CDR3 extends over 15 amino acids. V lost 8 bases and J 0 bases, leaving 14 bases between the germline ends. The CDR3 coding sequence is TGCGCCAGCCCGAGGCGGGAAAATAGCAATCAGCCCCAGCATTTT. It yields the protein CASPRRENSNQPQHF.

In this sample, this clone turned up a few times. The gene calls are TRBV30 and TRBJ2-7; D is undetermined. The germline V and J ends were trimmed by 5 bases and 0 bases, with 8 bases remaining between them. Germline V gene sequence: CDR1 GTSNPN, CDR2 SVGIG (reference sequence). The CDR3 is 12 residues long. For the CDR3, the DNA is TGTGCCTGGTCCATAACCTCCTACGAGCAGTACTTC. Translating gives CAWSITSYEQYF.

This chain links TRBV6-5 with TRBJ2-7, with D tentatively TRBD1 or TRBD2 (5 bases each). The V end lost 8 bases, the J end lost 2 bases, and 10 bases lay between the germline ends. The germline V gene encodes CDR1 MNHEY and CDR2 SVGAGI. The length of the CDR3 is 12 residues. The CDR3 bases are TGTGCCAGCCGGGACCCTACCTACGAGCAGTACTTC. It specifies CASRDPTYEQYF.

Within the sample, this clone is large (0.1 to 1%). The chain joins TRBV27 to TRBJ2-3, with TRBD2 matching 7 bases. Trimming removed 4 bases from V and 3 bases from J; junction bases left unmatched: 7. CDR3 length equals 15 residues. Germline V gives CDR1 MNHEY, CDR2 SMNVEV (reference sequence). The CDR3 protein is CASSSRTSWTDTQYF. DNA for the CDR3: TGTGCCAGCAGTTCGAGGACTAGTTGGACAGATACGCAGTATTTT.

The rearrangement uses TRBV4-1 and TRBJ2-7; 7 bases agree with TRBD1. This CDR3 has 15 amino acids. The trim removed 3 bases at V and 2 bases at J, leaving 7 bases unmatched. The V gene's germline CDR1 is MGHRA and CDR2 YSYEKL. The CDR3 coding sequence is TGCGCCAGCAGCCAGATTTCCGGGACAGCCTACGAGCAGTACTTC. Residues: CASSQISGTAYEQYF.